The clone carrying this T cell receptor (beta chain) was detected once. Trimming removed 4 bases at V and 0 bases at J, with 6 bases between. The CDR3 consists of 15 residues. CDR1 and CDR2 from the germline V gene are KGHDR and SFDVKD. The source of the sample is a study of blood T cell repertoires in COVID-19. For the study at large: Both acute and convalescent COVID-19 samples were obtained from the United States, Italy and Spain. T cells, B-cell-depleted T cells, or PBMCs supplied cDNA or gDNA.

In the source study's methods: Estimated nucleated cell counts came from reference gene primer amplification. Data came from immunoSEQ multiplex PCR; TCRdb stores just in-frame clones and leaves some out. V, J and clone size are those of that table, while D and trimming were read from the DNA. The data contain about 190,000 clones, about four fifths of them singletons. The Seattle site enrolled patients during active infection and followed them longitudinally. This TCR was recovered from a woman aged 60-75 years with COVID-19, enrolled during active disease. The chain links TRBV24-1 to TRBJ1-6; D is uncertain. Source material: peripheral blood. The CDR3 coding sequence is TGTGCCACCAGTGACGGGAGCTCCTATAATTCACCCCTCCACTTT. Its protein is CATSDGSSYNSPLHF.